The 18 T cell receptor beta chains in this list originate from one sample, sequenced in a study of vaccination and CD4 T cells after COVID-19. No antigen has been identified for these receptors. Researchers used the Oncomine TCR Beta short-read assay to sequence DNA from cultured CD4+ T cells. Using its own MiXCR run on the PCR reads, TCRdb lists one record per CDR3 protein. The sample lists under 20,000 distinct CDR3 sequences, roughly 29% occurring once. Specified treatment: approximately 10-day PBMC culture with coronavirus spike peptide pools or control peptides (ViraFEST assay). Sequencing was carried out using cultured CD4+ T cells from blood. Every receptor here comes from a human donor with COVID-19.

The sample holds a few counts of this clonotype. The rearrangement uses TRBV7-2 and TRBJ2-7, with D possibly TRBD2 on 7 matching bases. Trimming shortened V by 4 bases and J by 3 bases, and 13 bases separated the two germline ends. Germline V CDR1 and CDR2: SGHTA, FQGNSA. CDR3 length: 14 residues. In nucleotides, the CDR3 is TGTGCCAGCAGCTCCCAGGGAGGGGGCTACGAGCAGTACTTC. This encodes CASSSQGGGYEQYF.

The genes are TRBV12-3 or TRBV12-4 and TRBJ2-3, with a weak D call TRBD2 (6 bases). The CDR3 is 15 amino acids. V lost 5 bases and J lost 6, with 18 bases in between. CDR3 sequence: CASSGRGSLMDTQYF. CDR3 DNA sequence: TGTGCCAGCAGTGGGCGGGGATCCCTTATGGATACGCAGTATTTT.

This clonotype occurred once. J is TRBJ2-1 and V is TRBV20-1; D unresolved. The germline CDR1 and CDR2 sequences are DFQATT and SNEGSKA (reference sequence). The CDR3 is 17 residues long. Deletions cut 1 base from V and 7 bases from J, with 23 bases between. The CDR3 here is CSARGPPSLRAANEQFF. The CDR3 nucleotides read TGCAGTGCTAGAGGGCCCCCGAGCCTAAGGGCGGCGAATGAGCAGTTCTTC.

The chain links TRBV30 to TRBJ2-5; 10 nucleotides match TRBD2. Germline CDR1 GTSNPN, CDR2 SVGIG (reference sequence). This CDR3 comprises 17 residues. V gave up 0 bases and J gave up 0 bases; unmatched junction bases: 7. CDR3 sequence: CAWSVPGLAGDQETQYF. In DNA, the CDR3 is TGTGCCTGGAGTGTACCCGGGCTAGCGGGGGACCAAGAGACCCAGTACTTC.

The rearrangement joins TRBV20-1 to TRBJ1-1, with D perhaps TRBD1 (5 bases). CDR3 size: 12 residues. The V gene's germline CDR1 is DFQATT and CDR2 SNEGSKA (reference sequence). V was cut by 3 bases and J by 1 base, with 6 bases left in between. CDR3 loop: CSARGGNTEAFF. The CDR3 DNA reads TGCAGTGCTAGGGGGGGGAACACTGAAGCTTTCTTT.

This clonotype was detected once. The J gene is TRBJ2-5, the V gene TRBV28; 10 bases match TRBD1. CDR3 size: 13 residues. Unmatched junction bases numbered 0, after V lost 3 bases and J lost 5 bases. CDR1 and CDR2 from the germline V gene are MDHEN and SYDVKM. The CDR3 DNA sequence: TGTGCCAGCAGTTTGGACAGGGGGGAGACCCAGTACTTC. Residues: CASSLDRGETQYF.

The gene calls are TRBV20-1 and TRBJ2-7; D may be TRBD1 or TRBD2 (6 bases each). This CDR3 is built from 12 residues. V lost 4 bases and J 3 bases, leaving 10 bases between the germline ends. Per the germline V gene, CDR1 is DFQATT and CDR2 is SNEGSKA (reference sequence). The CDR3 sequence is CSAKRGVYEQYF. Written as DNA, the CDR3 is TGCAGTGCTAAGAGGGGGGTCTACGAGCAGTACTTC.

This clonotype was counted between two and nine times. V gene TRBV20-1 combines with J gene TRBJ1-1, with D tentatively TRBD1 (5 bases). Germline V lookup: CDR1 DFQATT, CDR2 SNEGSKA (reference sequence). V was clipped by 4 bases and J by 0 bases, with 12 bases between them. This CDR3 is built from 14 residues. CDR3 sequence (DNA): TGCAGTGCTATCTACGGGACCATGAACACTGAAGCTTTCTTT. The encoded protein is CSAIYGTMNTEAFF.

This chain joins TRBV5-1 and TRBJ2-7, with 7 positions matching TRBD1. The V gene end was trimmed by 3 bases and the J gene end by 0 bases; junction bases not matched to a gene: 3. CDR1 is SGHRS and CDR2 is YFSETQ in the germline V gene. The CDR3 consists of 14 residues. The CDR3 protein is CASSSGQSSYEQYF. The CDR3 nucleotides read TGCGCCAGCAGCTCGGGACAGAGCTCCTACGAGCAGTACTTC.

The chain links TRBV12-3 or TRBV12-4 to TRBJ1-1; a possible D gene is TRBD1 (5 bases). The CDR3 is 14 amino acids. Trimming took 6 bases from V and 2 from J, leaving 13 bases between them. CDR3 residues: CASRYPGRNTEAFF. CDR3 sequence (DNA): TGTGCCAGCAGGTACCCAGGGAGAAACACTGAAGCTTTCTTT.

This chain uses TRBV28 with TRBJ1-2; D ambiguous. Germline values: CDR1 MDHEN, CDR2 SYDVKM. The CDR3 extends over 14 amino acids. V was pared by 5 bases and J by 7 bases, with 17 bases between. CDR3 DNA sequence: TGTGCCAGCAGTCCTCAAAAATATGATTTTGGCTACACCTTC. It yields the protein CASSPQKYDFGYTF.

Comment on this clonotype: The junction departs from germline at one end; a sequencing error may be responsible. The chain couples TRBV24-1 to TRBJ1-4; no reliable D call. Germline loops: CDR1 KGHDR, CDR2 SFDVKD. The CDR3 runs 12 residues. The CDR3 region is CATGQSNEELFF. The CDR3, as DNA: TGTGCCACCGGTCAGAGTAATGAAGAACTGTTTTTT.

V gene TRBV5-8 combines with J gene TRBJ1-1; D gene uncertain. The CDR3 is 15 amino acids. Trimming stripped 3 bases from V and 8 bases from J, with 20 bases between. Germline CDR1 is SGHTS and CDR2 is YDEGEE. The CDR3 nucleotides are TGTGCCAGCAGCTCTCCAGGTCTAACGGGGAGGGAAGCTTTCTTT. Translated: CASSSPGLTGREAFF.

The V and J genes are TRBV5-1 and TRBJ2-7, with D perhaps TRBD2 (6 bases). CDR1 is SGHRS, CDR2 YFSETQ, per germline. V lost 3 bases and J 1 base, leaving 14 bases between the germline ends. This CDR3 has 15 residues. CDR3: CASSSAGFGSYEQYF. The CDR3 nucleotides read TGCGCCAGCAGCTCGGCGGGGTTCGGATCCTACGAGCAGTACTTC.

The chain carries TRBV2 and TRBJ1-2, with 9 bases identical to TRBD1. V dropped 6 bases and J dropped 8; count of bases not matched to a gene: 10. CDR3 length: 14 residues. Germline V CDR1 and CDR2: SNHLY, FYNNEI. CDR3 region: CASSGTGKSRGYTF. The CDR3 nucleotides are TGTGCCAGCAGCGGGACAGGGAAATCTAGGGGCTACACCTTC.

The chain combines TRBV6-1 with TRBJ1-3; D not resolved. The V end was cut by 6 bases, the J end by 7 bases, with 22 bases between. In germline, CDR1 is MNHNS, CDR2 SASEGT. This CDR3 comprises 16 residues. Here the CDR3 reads CASSTTGKGYWNTIYF. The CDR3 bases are TGTGCCAGCAGCACCACGGGGAAGGGTTACTGGAACACCATATATTTT.

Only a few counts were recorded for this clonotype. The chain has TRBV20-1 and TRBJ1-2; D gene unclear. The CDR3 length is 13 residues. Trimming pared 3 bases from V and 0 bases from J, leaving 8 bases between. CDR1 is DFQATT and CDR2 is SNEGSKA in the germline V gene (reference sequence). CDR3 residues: CSASKDSNYGYTF. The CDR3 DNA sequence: TGCAGTGCTAGTAAAGATTCTAACTATGGCTACACCTTC.

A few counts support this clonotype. The CDR3 nucleotides read TGTGCCAGCAGTTACGGTGGAAGACCTAACTCTGGGGCCAACGTCCTGACTTTC. It encodes CASSYGGRPNSGANVLTF. This rearrangement joins TRBV6-5 to TRBJ2-6; D is unclear. Trimming cost V 2 bases and J 0 bases, with 14 bases left between them. This CDR3 has 18 residues. Germline assignment: CDR1 MNHEY and CDR2 SVGAGI.